This entry lists 27 T cell receptor beta chains sequenced from one sample in a study of early stage breast cancer tumors. Libraries were prepared by immunoSEQ multiplex PCR; TCRdb keeps only in-frame clonotypes and omits some of them. This sample has approximately 33,000 clones, with around 75% found just once. Sample: blood. The receptor source for this set is a person in their 40s with breast cancer.

J is TRBJ2-5 and V is TRBV21-1; the D segment call TRBD2 is taken from the table without a DNA check. TRBV21-1 is tagged as a pseudogene. The CDR3 covers 16 residues. The DNA of the CDR3 is TGTGCCAGCAGCAAAGCGCCCTTACCACTAGGGGAGACCCAGTACTTC. Its translation is CASSKAPLPLGETQYF.

The chain is built from TRBV25-1 and TRBJ2-2; D is unclear. The V gene's germline CDR1 is MGHDK and CDR2 SYGVNS. Deletions cut 4 bases from V and 2 bases from J, with 5 bases between. The CDR3 spans 13 residues. Written as DNA, the CDR3 is TGTGCCAGCAGTGGATCTAACACCGGGGAGCTGTTTTTT. The encoded protein is CASSGSNTGELFF.

The chain couples TRBV25-1 to TRBJ2-7, with a possible D match to TRBD1 (5 bases). Germline loops: CDR1 MGHDK, CDR2 SYGVNS. The CDR3 has 13 residues. Trimming stripped 6 bases from V and 7 bases from J, with 16 bases between. The CDR3 sequence: CASSAGHSREQYF. The CDR3 DNA sequence: TGTGCCAGCAGCGCTGGACACTCAAGGGAGCAGTACTTC.

This clone was observed a single time. The chain recombines TRBV5-4 with TRBJ2-7; the D gene is possibly TRBD2 (7 bases). Germline V CDR1 and CDR2: SGHNT, YYREEE (reference sequence). CDR3 length: 14 residues. The V and J ends lost 4 bases and 5 bases respectively, with 16 bases between them. DNA for the CDR3: TGTGCCAGCAGCCAACAGGGACTACTCGACGAGCAGTACTTC. Its protein is CASSQQGLLDEQYF.

This clone was counted a few times. The V gene is TRBV7-3, the J gene TRBJ2-2; TRBD1 matches at 7 bases. The J segment lost 1 base and the V segment lost 5 bases, leaving 7 bases of the junction unmatched. The germline CDR1 and CDR2 sequences are SGHTA and FQGTGA. This CDR3 has 16 residues. As DNA, the CDR3 is TGTGCCAGCAGCCCCGGACAGGCCAAGAACACCGGGGAGCTGTTTTTT. Protein: CASSPGQAKNTGELFF.

V is TRBV4-2 and J is TRBJ2-3; D is unclear. Germline V CDR1 and CDR2: LGHNA, YNFKEQ. V lost 0 bases and J lost 0, with 7 bases in between. CDR3 length equals 15 residues. The CDR3 nucleotides are TGTGCCAGCAGCCAAGAAGACGGGAGCACAGATACGCAGTATTTT. It encodes CASSQEDGSTDTQYF.

The chain combines TRBV11-2 with TRBJ2-7; possible D gene TRBD2, 7 bases. Germline V CDR1 and CDR2: SGHAT, FQNNGV. The ends were cut back, 4 bases at V and 1 base at J, with 14 bases in the middle. This CDR3 spans 15 amino acids. The CDR3 loop is CASSWSGGRSYEQYF. The CDR3, as DNA: TGTGCCAGCAGCTGGTCGGGGGGCAGGTCCTACGAGCAGTACTTC.

The chain employs TRBV7-2 and TRBJ1-5; no firm D call. The CDR3 has 13 residues. Trimming cost V 3 bases and J 0 bases, with 3 bases left between them. Germline CDR1 is SGHTA and CDR2 is FQGNSA. The DNA for the CDR3 is TGTGCCAGCAGCTTTTTTAGCAATCAGCCCCAGCATTTT. Residues: CASSFFSNQPQHF.

The rearrangement joins TRBV29-1 to TRBJ2-3; D is perhaps TRBD1 (6 bases). Trimming pared 0 bases from V and 5 bases from J, leaving 9 bases between. The CDR3 consists of 13 residues. Looked up from germline, CDR1 is SQVTM and CDR2 is ANQGSEA. Here the CDR3 reads CSVEEGGVDTQYF. The CDR3 coding sequence is TGCAGCGTTGAAGAAGGGGGAGTAGATACGCAGTATTTT.

The CDR3 DNA sequence: TGTGCCAGCAGACCTGGACAGACGAACACTGAAGCTTTCTTT. Its protein product is CASRPGQTNTEAFF. The V and J genes are TRBV7-2 and TRBJ1-1; TRBD1 is a possible D gene (6 bases). CDR1 is SGHTA, CDR2 FQGNSA, per germline. The CDR3 totals 14 residues. V shed 6 bases and J shed 1 base, with 12 bases lying between them.

V and J are TRBV7-2 and TRBJ1-1; D gene uncertain. Germline V gives CDR1 SGHTA, CDR2 FQGNSA. The CDR3 is made up of 11 amino acids. The V gene lost 2 bases and the J gene lost 7 bases, with 5 bases spanning the gap. The CDR3 bases are TGTGCCAGCAGCTTATATAGTGAAGCTTTCTTT. It specifies CASSLYSEAFF.

The chain combines TRBV29-1 with TRBJ2-7; TRBD1 matches at 8 bases. J was trimmed by 0 bases and V by 5 bases; bases with no gene match: 6. This CDR3 is built from 14 residues. CDR1 SQVTM and CDR2 ANQGSEA come from the germline V gene. The CDR3 nucleotides read TGCAGCGTTACCAGACAGGGGAGCTCCTACGAGCAGTACTTC. Encoded protein: CSVTRQGSSYEQYF.

The chain links TRBV11-2 to TRBJ2-1, with 9 bases fitting TRBD2. This CDR3 contains 18 residues. From germline, CDR1 is SGHAT and CDR2 FQNNGV. The junction had 7 bases not matched to a gene; V was cut back by 1 base and J by 0 bases. The DNA of the CDR3 is TGTGCCAGCAGCTTAGGACTAGCGGCGGTAAGCTCCTACAATGAGCAGTTCTTC. Amino acids: CASSLGLAAVSSYNEQFF.

The V gene is TRBV30, the J gene TRBJ2-1; 8 bases map to TRBD2. This CDR3 is 15 amino acids long. The germline CDR1 and CDR2 sequences are GTSNPN and SVGIG (reference sequence). V lost 0 bases and J lost 7; bases outside the gene matches: 8. As DNA, the CDR3 is TGTGCCTGGAGTGTACCAGCGGGAGTTATGAATGAGCAGTTCTTC. Protein sequence: CAWSVPAGVMNEQFF.

This chain uses TRBV10-2 with TRBJ2-2, with 7 bases lining up with TRBD1. The CDR3 runs 17 residues. Germline loops: CDR1 WSHSY, CDR2 SAAADI. J gave up 2 bases and V 7 bases, and 13 bases lay outside the gene matches. The CDR3: CASTRQGTELNTGELFF. As DNA, the CDR3 is TGCGCCAGCACCCGCCAAGGGACAGAATTAAACACCGGGGAGCTGTTTTTT.

This clone showed up just once. The chain couples TRBV28 to TRBJ2-1, with 7 bases identical to TRBD1. J was trimmed by 5 bases and V by 5 bases; bases with no gene match: 6. CDR1 is MDHEN and CDR2 is SYDVKM in the germline V gene. The CDR3 length is 14 residues. The CDR3: CASSRTGGHNEQFF. The CDR3 DNA is TGTGCCAGCAGTAGGACAGGAGGACACAATGAGCAGTTCTTC.

This clone was recorded a few times. V usage is TRBV5-4 and J usage is TRBJ2-1, with 9 bases matching TRBD1. Germline CDR1 is SGHNT and CDR2 is YYREEE (reference sequence). CDR3 length equals 17 residues. After removal of 0 bases from V and 6 bases from J, the junction contained 10 bases not matched to a gene. The CDR3 nucleotides are TGTGCCAGCAGCTTGGCTCAGAACAGGGGGCGCTTCAATGAGCAGTTCTTC. It specifies CASSLAQNRGRFNEQFF.

This sequence joins TRBV4-1 and TRBJ2-5, with TRBD2 matching over 10 bases. The germline V gene encodes CDR1 MGHRA and CDR2 YSYEKL. The CDR3 is made up of 14 amino acids. Trimming removed 3 bases from V and 3 bases from J; junction bases left unmatched: 1. CDR3 sequence: CASSHGTSEETQYF. The CDR3 nucleotides are TGCGCCAGCAGCCACGGGACTAGCGAAGAGACCCAGTACTTC.

The rearrangement joins TRBV9 to TRBJ2-1, with D perhaps TRBD1 or TRBD2 (5 bases each). V was pared by 4 bases and J by 7 bases, with 12 bases between. The V gene's germline CDR1 is SGDLS and CDR2 YYNGEE. CDR3 length: 13 residues. The DNA of the CDR3 is TGTGCCAGCAGCACGGGACCCATTAATGAGCAGTTCTTC. This gives the protein CASSTGPINEQFF.

This chain links TRBV7-9 with TRBJ1-1, with D unresolved. Germline assignment: CDR1 SEHNR and CDR2 FQNEAQ (reference sequence). The CDR3 runs to 14 residues. Trimming shortened V by 6 bases and J by 1 base, and 12 bases separated the two germline ends. This CDR3 is CASRSFVGNTEAFF. CDR3 in DNA: TGTGCCAGCAGATCGTTTGTTGGGAACACTGAAGCTTTCTTT.

This clone was seen a single time. The chain uses TRBV7-9 and TRBJ2-2; 8 bases fit TRBD1. Trimming took 3 bases from V and 1 from J; bases not matched to a gene: 4. Germline assignment: CDR1 SEHNR and CDR2 FQNEAQ (reference sequence). CDR3 length: 16 residues. The CDR3 DNA reads TGTGCCAGCAGCTTTGACAGGGGACGGAACACCGGGGAGCTGTTTTTT. It encodes CASSFDRGRNTGELFF. The complete variable domain, with remaining parts taken from reference TRBV7-9 and TRBJ2-2, reads DTGVSQNPRHKITKRGQNVTFRCDPISEHNRLYWYRQTLGQGPEFLTYFQNEAQLEKSRLLSDRFSAERPKGSFSTLEIQRTEQGDSAMYLCASSFDRGRNTGELFFGEGSRLTVL.

The chain employs TRBV5-1 and TRBJ2-1, with 10 bases identical to TRBD2. Germline-derived CDR1 and CDR2 are SGHRS and YFSETQ. The CDR3 loop spans 15 amino acids. Trimming at V came to 0 bases and at J to 9 bases, leaving 6 bases not matched to a gene. The CDR3 region has the DNA TGCGCCAGCAGCTTGGTCCTAGCGGGAGTCGGTGAGCAGTTCTTC. Protein: CASSLVLAGVGEQFF.

This clone occurred once. This chain uses TRBV27 with TRBJ2-1; tentatively, D is TRBD2 (5 bases). The CDR3 contains 16 residues. The ends were cut back, 8 bases at V and 6 bases at J, with 23 bases in the middle. The germline V gene encodes CDR1 MNHEY and CDR2 SMNVEV (reference sequence). DNA for the CDR3: TGTGCCAGCCCCCCTCAGCGAGCGGAGAAAGGCAATGAGCAGTTCTTC. This gives the protein CASPPQRAEKGNEQFF.

This chain links TRBV7-2 with TRBJ2-1, with D possibly matching TRBD2 (6 bases). CDR1 and CDR2 (germline): SGHTA, FQGNSA. The length of the CDR3 is 16 residues. Trimming left V 1 base short and J 3 bases short, with 13 bases between. The CDR3: CASSLDGSGNYNEQFF. The CDR3 DNA follows: TGTGCCAGCAGCTTAGATGGTAGCGGAAACTACAATGAGCAGTTCTTC. Full variable domain (remainder filled in from reference TRBV7-2 and TRBJ2-1): GAGVSQSPSNKVTEKGKDVELRCDPISGHTALYWYRQSLGQGLEFLIYFQGNSAPDKSGLPSDRFSAERTGGSVSTLTIQRTQQEDSAVYLCASSLDGSGNYNEQFFGPGTRLTVL.

CDR3 DNA: TGTGCCAGCAGCCCAGGAGTCTCCTACGAGCAGTACTTC. This translates into CASSPGVSYEQYF. The chain employs TRBV7-7 and TRBJ2-7; D is undetermined. The CDR3 contains 13 residues. CDR1 and CDR2 (germline): SSHAT, FNYEAQ (reference sequence). The V end was cut by 5 bases, the J end by 0 bases, with 8 bases between.

This chain uses TRBV5-4 with TRBJ1-2, with a tentative D call TRBD1 (6 bases). CDR1 and CDR2 from the germline V gene are SGHNT and YYREEE (reference sequence). The CDR3 is 13 amino acids. V was pared by 0 bases and J by 6 bases, with 9 bases between. Here the CDR3 DNA reads TGTGCCAGCAGCTTGGTCCCAGGGGATGGCTACACCTTC. It yields the protein CASSLVPGDGYTF.

The chain links TRBV6-1 to TRBJ1-1, with D unclear. Germline CDR1 and CDR2: MNHNS and SASEGT. Trimming took 5 bases from V and 1 from J, leaving 5 bases between them. The CDR3 is 12 amino acids. As DNA, the CDR3 is TGTGCCAGCAGTTGGGGGAACACTGAAGCTTTCTTT. Translating gives CASSWGNTEAFF.